These 26 T cell receptor beta chains were sequenced from one sample in a study of breast tumors, draining lymph nodes, adjacent tissues. Using its own MiXCR run on the multiplex PCR reads, TCRdb lists one record per CDR3 protein. The table has approximately 90,000 distinct CDR3 sequences, over 25% seen once. Breast cancer patients provided tissue from their axillary draining lymph nodes. The material sequenced was axillary lymph node tissue. The receptors originated from a female donor with breast cancer. Some clones in this sample may be carry-over from other donors' samples.

This clonotype was seen repeatedly, ten times or more. V gene TRBV6-1 combines with J gene TRBJ2-3, with 7 bases identical to TRBD2. CDR3 length: 15 residues. CDR1 MNHNS and CDR2 SASEGT come from the germline V gene. The junction had 6 bases not matched to a gene; V was cut back by 6 bases and J by 0 bases. CDR3 DNA sequence: TGTGCCAGCAGATGGGGGGGGACTAGCACAGATACGCAGTATTTT. Protein sequence: CASRWGGTSTDTQYF.

Remarks on this clonotype: A read error may be the cause here, since a much bigger clone is one base away. The chain combines TRBV5-6 with TRBJ1-4, with 7 bases lining up with TRBD1. V dropped 2 bases and J dropped 0; count of bases not matched to a gene: 10. The germline CDR1 and CDR2 sequences are SGHDT and YYEEEE. CDR3 size: 18 residues. CDR3 sequence (DNA): TGTGCCAGCAGCTTTGGACAGGCGTTTTTCGCAACTAATGAAAAACTGTTTTTT. Translation gives CASSFGQAFFATNEKLFF.

A few counts support this clonotype. The rearrangement uses TRBV5-1 and TRBJ1-1, with D tentatively TRBD1 (5 bases). Trimming stripped 0 bases from V and 6 bases from J, with 9 bases between. The CDR3 is made up of 13 amino acids. Germline V gene data show CDR1 as SGHRS and CDR2 as YFSETQ. CDR3 coding DNA: TGCGCCAGCAGCTTGGAAGGGGTTTCTGAAGCTTTCTTT. It specifies CASSLEGVSEAFF. Full variable domain (outside the CDR3, taken from reference TRBV5-1 and TRBJ1-1): KAGVTQTPRYLIKTRGQQVTLSCSPISGHRSVSWYQQTPGQGLQFLFEYFSETQRNKGNFPGRFSGRQFSNSRSEMNVSTLELGDSALYLCASSLEGVSEAFFGQGTRLTVV.

The chain employs TRBV19 and TRBJ2-2, with TRBD2 matching over 7 bases. The ends lost 1 base at V and 5 bases at J; junction bases unmatched: 7. The germline V gene encodes CDR1 LNHDA and CDR2 SQIVND (reference sequence). The CDR3 has 16 amino acids. CDR3 in DNA: TGTGCCAGTAGTATAGTGCGGGGGACGGCGACCGGGGAGCTGTTTTTT. Its translation is CASSIVRGTATGELFF.

This clonotype was observed many times. The chain combines TRBV9 with TRBJ2-3; D is ambiguous. CDR1 is SGDLS, CDR2 YYNGEE, per germline. V was cut by 1 base and J by 5 bases, with 5 bases left in between. The length of the CDR3 is 12 residues. The CDR3 DNA reads TGTGCCAGCAGCGTATCGGGAGATACGCAGTATTTT. Protein: CASSVSGDTQYF.

This chain links TRBV6-2 or TRBV6-3 with TRBJ1-5; D is uncertain. V was shortened by 5 bases and J by 7 bases, with 15 bases between the two germline ends. This CDR3 contains 14 residues. The germline V gene encodes CDR1 MNHEY and CDR2 SVGEGT. CDR3 sequence: CASSHGGDSQPQHF. The CDR3 nucleotides read TGTGCCAGCAGTCACGGCGGGGATTCGCAGCCCCAGCATTTT.

This chain links TRBV6-5 with TRBJ1-5; D ambiguous. Trimming removed 2 bases from V and 11 bases from J, with 16 bases in between. Germline V gene lookup returns CDR1 MNHEY and CDR2 SVGAGI. The CDR3 has 14 amino acids. The CDR3 sequence: CASSYLGIQETQHF. CDR3 in DNA: TGTGCCAGCAGTTACCTGGGAATTCAGGAGACCCAGCATTTT.

Ten or more counts support this clonotype. J is TRBJ2-1 and V is TRBV7-9; 7 bases match TRBD1. The CDR3 runs 16 residues. Germline V gene sequence: CDR1 SEHNR, CDR2 FQNEAQ (reference sequence). V was pared by 5 bases and J by 7 bases, with 14 bases of the junction left unmatched. CDR3 sequence (DNA): TGTGCCAGCAGCACCCCCCGGGACAGTGTTAGAAATGAGCAGTTCTTC. It encodes CASSTPRDSVRNEQFF.

As for this clonotype: The junction departs from the called germline gene at one end, perhaps through a read error. CDR3 bases: TGTGCCAGCGGACCACAGGAGGATAATTCGCCCCTCCACTTT. It specifies CASGPQEDNSPLHF. V and J are TRBV4-1 and TRBJ1-6; weak D call: TRBD1 (5 bases). Germline lookup yields CDR1 MGHRA and CDR2 YSYEKL. The CDR3 runs 14 residues.

This chain links TRBV20-1 with TRBJ1-6; the D gene is possibly TRBD1 (5 bases). Germline loops: CDR1 DFQATT, CDR2 SNEGSKA (reference sequence). The CDR3 is made up of 13 amino acids. V gave up 4 bases and J gave up 8 bases, with 12 bases separating them. CDR3 region: CSANRQRDSPLHF. DNA of the CDR3: TGCAGTGCTAATAGACAGCGAGATTCACCCCTCCACTTT.

The table lists this clonotype with many counts. The chain combines TRBV30 with TRBJ1-3, with 10 nucleotides matching TRBD1. Germline-derived CDR1 and CDR2 are GTSNPN and SVGIG (reference sequence). This CDR3 contains 13 residues. V dropped 5 bases and J dropped 6; count of bases not matched to a gene: 4. The CDR3 loop is CAWSGTGVNTIYF. The CDR3 bases are TGTGCCTGGTCTGGGACAGGGGTAAACACCATATATTTT.

About this clonotype: Because the CDR3's place on the DNA is in doubt, the DNA is left out and the CDR3 is given as listed by TCRdb. V usage is TRBV2 and J usage is TRBJ1-5; the table calls TRBD1, which could not be checked here. Germline loops: CDR1 SNHLY, CDR2 FYNNEI. The CDR3 totals 24 residues, both ends included. The CDR3 is CASSQYGLGYEQYFGPGTRQPQHF.

This rearrangement joins TRBV7-9 to TRBJ2-7; D is ambiguous. Germline V lookup: CDR1 SEHNR, CDR2 FQNEAQ (reference sequence). The ends were cut back, 3 bases at V and 0 bases at J, with 9 bases in the middle. CDR3 size: 14 residues. The CDR3 loop is CASSLARSSYEQYF. Here the CDR3 DNA reads TGTGCCAGCAGCTTGGCCAGGAGCTCCTACGAGCAGTACTTC.

This clonotype occurred many times. This chain connects TRBV2 to TRBJ2-7; D is undetermined. The CDR3 has 13 residues. Trimming cost V 4 bases and J 5 bases, with 12 bases left between them. Looked up from germline, CDR1 is SNHLY and CDR2 is FYNNEI. The CDR3: CASSARMSDEQYF. CDR3 DNA sequence: TGTGCCAGCAGTGCTCGGATGTCGGACGAGCAGTACTTC.

This clonotype was counted many times. This sequence joins TRBV6-2 or TRBV6-3 and TRBJ2-1; D is possibly TRBD2 (6 bases). Germline V gene lookup returns CDR1 MNHEY and CDR2 SVGEGT. The V and J ends lost 7 bases and 1 base respectively, with 17 bases between them. The CDR3 loop spans 16 amino acids. In DNA, the CDR3 is TGTGCCAGCACCGGAAAGCGGGCCAAGTCCTACAATGAGCAGTTCTTC. Translated: CASTGKRAKSYNEQFF.

The chain carries TRBV3-1 and TRBJ1-5; D unresolved. V lost 0 bases and J lost 9, with 12 bases in between. The CDR3 is made up of 14 amino acids. Germline V gene data show CDR1 as LGHDT and CDR2 as YNNKEL (reference sequence). The CDR3 here is CASSQEGGARPQHF. Written as DNA, the CDR3 is TGTGCCAGCAGCCAAGAGGGAGGCGCCCGGCCCCAGCATTTT.

At least ten counts were recorded for this clonotype. This chain joins TRBV28 and TRBJ2-7; no definite D call. Trimming took 5 bases from V and 2 from J, leaving 19 bases between them. The CDR3 runs 16 residues. Germline V lookup: CDR1 MDHEN, CDR2 SYDVKM. The CDR3 loop reads CASSPRLQITPYEQYF. The CDR3 region has the DNA TGTGCCAGCAGTCCGAGACTCCAAATTACCCCCTACGAGCAGTACTTC.

This clonotype has a single count. V and J are TRBV20-1 and TRBJ2-7; D unclear. CDR3 length: 14 residues. The ends were cut back, 0 bases at V and 6 bases at J, with 15 bases in the middle. Looked up from germline, CDR1 is DFQATT and CDR2 is SNEGSKA (reference sequence). This chain's CDR3 is CSARDYDVGVEQYF. CDR3 bases: TGCAGTGCTAGAGACTATGACGTGGGCGTCGAGCAGTACTTC.

This clonotype was picked up a small number of times. Possible read error: a much larger clone is one base away. This chain joins TRBV12-5 and TRBJ2-3; 7 bases match TRBD1. The CDR3 spans 16 residues. Per the germline V gene, CDR1 is LGHNT and CDR2 is FRNRAP. CDR3 bases: TGTGCCAGTAGTGCCCGGGACAGAGTTACTTCAGATACGCAGTATTTT. Its protein product is CASSARDRVTSDTQYF.

At least ten counts were recorded for this clonotype. The chain's CDR3 is CASSRDGSTDTQYF. DNA of the CDR3: TGTGCCAGCAGTCGGGACGGTAGCACAGATACGCAGTATTTT. The J gene is TRBJ2-3, the V gene TRBV12-3 or TRBV12-4, with D perhaps TRBD1 or TRBD2 (5 bases each). V shed 5 bases and J shed 0 bases, with 9 bases lying between them. The CDR3 length is 14 residues.

This clonotype was counted at least ten times. The rearrangement uses TRBV20-1 and TRBJ2-5; D gene ambiguous. Trimming left V 3 bases short and J 0 bases short, with 8 bases between. Germline-derived CDR1 and CDR2 are DFQATT and SNEGSKA (reference sequence). The CDR3 has 13 residues. The CDR3 protein is CSARIWDQETQYF. The CDR3 nucleotides are TGCAGTGCTAGGATATGGGACCAAGAGACCCAGTACTTC.

A note on this clonotype: An end of the junction does not agree with germline; a read error may underlie this. This chain links TRBV7-2 with TRBJ1-2, with D uncertain. This CDR3 region has 13 residues. Germline V gene data show CDR1 as SGHTA and CDR2 as FQGNSA. Written as DNA, the CDR3 is TGTGCCAGCAGCTACGGTTCTAACTGTGGCCACACCTTC. Protein product: CASSYGSNCGHTF. Full variable domain (remainder filled in from reference TRBV7-2 and TRBJ1-2): GAGVSQSPSNKVTEKGKDVELRCDPISGHTALYWYRQSLGQGLEFLIYFQGNSAPDKSGLPSDRFSAERTGGSVSTLTIQRTQQEDSAVYLCASSYGSNCGHTFGSGTRLTVV.

This clonotype appeared many times. The rearrangement uses TRBV29-1 and TRBJ2-7; D is ambiguous. The V gene's germline CDR1 is SQVTM and CDR2 ANQGSEA. The CDR3 length is 12 residues. Trimming stripped 1 base from V and 4 bases from J, with 8 bases between. The CDR3 is CSVEASQYEQYF. In nucleotides, the CDR3 is TGCAGCGTTGAAGCTTCTCAATACGAGCAGTACTTC.

This clonotype was counted many times. The V call is TRBV20-1, the J call TRBJ2-2; D is possibly TRBD2 (6 bases). V lost 4 bases to trimming and J lost 4 bases, with 16 bases between them. The CDR3 spans 15 residues. From germline, CDR1 is DFQATT and CDR2 SNEGSKA (reference sequence). The CDR3 loop reads CSATSRERFTGELFF. The CDR3 coding sequence is TGCAGTGCTACCAGCCGGGAGCGCTTCACCGGGGAGCTGTTTTTT.

The gene calls are TRBV6-1 and TRBJ2-3; D perhaps matches TRBD2 (6 bases). The CDR3 is 14 amino acids. V gave up 5 bases and J gave up 2 bases, with 11 bases separating them. Per the germline V gene, CDR1 is MNHNS and CDR2 is SASEGT. The CDR3, as DNA: TGTGCCAGCAGTCACCGGGAGTACACAGATACGCAGTATTTT. Residues: CASSHREYTDTQYF.

This chain uses TRBV9 with TRBJ2-2; 7 bases fit TRBD2. Looked up from germline, CDR1 is SGDLS and CDR2 is YYNGEE. With 0 bases clipped from V and 5 bases from J, the junction kept 4 bases outside the gene matches. This CDR3 has 15 residues. The CDR3 DNA follows: TGTGCCAGCAGCGTAGCGGCGGGAGAAACCGGGGAGCTGTTTTTT. Translation gives CASSVAAGETGELFF.